These 2 T cell receptor beta chains were sequenced from one sample in a study of OX40 agonist ivuxolimab in advanced cancers. TCRdb's copy holds only in-frame clones and misses some; the assay was immunoSEQ multiplex PCR. The sample lists 80,000 or so clones; around 85% were seen once. This specimen was CD4+ or CD8+ T cells sorted from blood, taken in a trial of the OX40 agonist ivuxolimab. Receptor source: an adult with an advanced solid tumor such as melanoma, head and neck, liver or kidney cancer.

The table lists this clone with a count of one. The CDR3 DNA follows: TGTGCCAGCTCACCACCAGGGGGGTACTCTGGAAACACCATATATTTT. Amino acid sequence: CASSPPGGYSGNTIYF. The gene calls are TRBV18 and TRBJ1-3, with D tentatively TRBD1 (6 bases). Trimming removed 0 bases at V and 0 bases at J, with 9 bases between. Germline-derived CDR1 and CDR2 are KGHSH and LQKENI. The CDR3 consists of 16 residues.

CDR3: CAWSVAGYEQYF. The CDR3 DNA is TGTGCCTGGAGTGTTGCAGGGTACGAGCAGTACTTC. The chain recombines TRBV30 with TRBJ2-7; D may be TRBD1 (5 bases). Trimming took off 0 bases at V and 4 bases at J, with 7 bases between the two ends. Germline CDR1 GTSNPN, CDR2 SVGIG (reference sequence). This CDR3 region has 12 residues.